Following are 11 T cell receptor beta chains from one sample sequenced in a study of OX40 agonist ivuxolimab in advanced cancers. TCRdb keeps only in-frame clones here, not all; method: immunoSEQ multiplex PCR. The table lists roughly 80,000 clones, around 89% of them singletons. The specimen comprised CD4+ or CD8+ T cells sorted from blood, sampled in a trial of the OX40 agonist ivuxolimab. Receptor source: an adult with an advanced solid tumor such as melanoma, head and neck, liver or kidney cancer.

The chain couples TRBV6-5 to TRBJ1-5; perhaps TRBD1 as D (6 bases). With 5 bases removed from V and 10 bases from J, the gap between germline ends came to 18 bases. The germline CDR1 and CDR2 sequences are MNHEY and SVGAGI. The CDR3 has 14 residues. CDR3 nucleotides: TGTGCCAGCAGTAAAACAGGGCGCAATCGACCCCAGCATTTT. It codes for CASSKTGRNRPQHF.

The chain recombines TRBV5-1 with TRBJ1-1; 8 positions match TRBD1. The V segment lost 3 bases and the J segment 6 bases; nucleotides outside the gene matches: 4. Germline V gives CDR1 SGHRS, CDR2 YFSETQ. This CDR3 region has 13 residues. The DNA for the CDR3 is TGCGCCAGCAGCTATGGACAGGGCGCTGAAGCTTTCTTT. Encoded protein: CASSYGQGAEAFF.

The gene calls are TRBV5-1 and TRBJ2-5, with 9 bases aligning to TRBD1. This CDR3 has 14 amino acids. Germline trimming cut 1 base from V and 5 bases from J; bases unmatched to any gene: 3. Per the germline V gene, CDR1 is SGHRS and CDR2 is YFSETQ. CDR3 sequence reads: CASSLTGGEETQYF. CDR3 sequence (DNA): TGCGCCAGCAGCTTGACAGGGGGCGAGGAGACCCAGTACTTC.

This clone has more than one count but fewer than ten. This sequence joins TRBV29-1 and TRBJ1-1; maybe TRBD1 (5 bases). CDR3 length equals 14 residues. V was clipped by 5 bases and J by 5 bases, with 18 bases between them. CDR1 and CDR2 from the germline V gene are SQVTM and ANQGSEA. The CDR3 region is CSVNNYGGDTEAFF. In DNA form, the CDR3 reads TGCAGCGTTAACAACTACGGGGGGGATACTGAAGCTTTCTTT.

The J gene is TRBJ1-3, the V gene TRBV10-1, with a possible D match to TRBD1 (6 bases). The CDR3 has 14 residues. The germline CDR1 and CDR2 sequences are WNHNN and SYGVQD (reference sequence). Trimming removed 7 bases at V and 5 bases at J, with 15 bases between. CDR3: CASTKQGARNTIYF. CDR3 bases: TGCGCCAGCACAAAACAGGGAGCGAGAAACACCATATATTTT.

The V gene is TRBV27, the J gene TRBJ2-1; TRBD2 matches at 7 bases. The CDR3 totals 17 residues. The junction had 21 bases not matched to a gene; V was cut back by 7 bases and J by 9 bases. Germline CDR1 reads MNHEY; CDR2 reads SMNVEV (reference sequence). The CDR3 protein is CASIGSGAGRTGIEQFF. CDR3 nucleotide sequence: TGTGCCAGCATCGGGTCTGGAGCGGGACGAACAGGCATTGAGCAGTTCTTC.

The V call is TRBV7-9, the J call TRBJ2-7, with 11 positions matching TRBD2. CDR1 SEHNR and CDR2 FQNEAQ come from the germline V gene (reference sequence). Trimming at V came to 5 bases and at J to 3 bases, leaving 9 bases not matched to a gene. This CDR3 has 16 amino acids. The CDR3 sequence is CASSTRLAGPSYEQYF. In DNA form, the CDR3 reads TGTGCCAGCAGCACAAGACTAGCGGGGCCGAGCTACGAGCAGTACTTC.

The count of this clone is one. The CDR3 protein is CASSWVDSNQPQHF. In nucleotides, the CDR3 is TGCGCCAGCAGTTGGGTGGATAGCAATCAGCCCCAGCATTTT. J is TRBJ1-5 and V is TRBV10-2; D is unclear. This CDR3 is built from 14 residues. V dropped 5 bases and J dropped 0 bases, with 8 bases sitting between them. Germline CDR1 WSHSY, CDR2 SAAADI.

V and J are TRBV11-2 and TRBJ2-5; 8 bases map to TRBD1. Trimming at V came to 5 bases and at J to 1 base, leaving 3 bases not matched to a gene. Germline V CDR1 and CDR2: SGHAT, FQNNGV. This CDR3 region has 14 residues. As DNA, the CDR3 is TGTGCCAGCAGCCAAGGGACAGGCCAAGAGACCCAGTACTTC. This encodes CASSQGTGQETQYF.

This clone was counted once. J is TRBJ2-1 and V is TRBV19, with 8 bases matching TRBD2. Germline loops: CDR1 LNHDA, CDR2 SQIVND (reference sequence). The CDR3 consists of 14 residues. V shed 8 bases, J shed 6 bases, and the junction held 9 bases outside the gene matches. CDR3 DNA sequence: TGTGCCAGTGCTAGGGCTAGCGGGTCCAATGAGCAGTTCTTC. This codes for CASARASGSNEQFF. The variable domain in full, completed from reference TRBV19 and TRBJ2-1, reads DGGITQSPKYLFRKEGQNVTLSCEQNLNHDAMYWYRQDPGQGLRLIYYSQIVNDFQKGDIAEGYSVSREKKESFPLTVTSAQKNPTAFYLCASARASGSNEQFFGPGTRLTVL.

The rearrangement uses TRBV2 and TRBJ2-2; perhaps TRBD1 as D (6 bases). V was shortened by 8 bases and J by 6 bases, with 22 bases between the two germline ends. Germline assignment: CDR1 SNHLY and CDR2 FYNNEI. This CDR3 is 16 amino acids long. The CDR3 reads CASCISGVSNAGELFF. In DNA form, the CDR3 reads TGTGCCAGCTGTATATCAGGGGTGTCTAATGCCGGGGAGCTGTTTTTT.